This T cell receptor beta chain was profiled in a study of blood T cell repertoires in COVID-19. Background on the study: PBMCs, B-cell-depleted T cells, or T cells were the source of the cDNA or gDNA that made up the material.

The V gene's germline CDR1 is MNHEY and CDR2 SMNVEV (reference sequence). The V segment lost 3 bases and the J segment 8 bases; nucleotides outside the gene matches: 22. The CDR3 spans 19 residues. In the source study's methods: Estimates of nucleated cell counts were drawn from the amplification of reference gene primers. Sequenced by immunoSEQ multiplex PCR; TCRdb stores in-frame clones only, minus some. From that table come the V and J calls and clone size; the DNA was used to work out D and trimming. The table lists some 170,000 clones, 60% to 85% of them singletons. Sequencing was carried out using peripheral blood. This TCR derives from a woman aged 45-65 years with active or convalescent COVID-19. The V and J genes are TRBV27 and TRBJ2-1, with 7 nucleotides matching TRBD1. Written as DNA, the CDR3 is TGTGCCAGCAGTTTTAGGGCCGGGACAGCCGAGAAAAAGTTCGATGAGCAGTTCTTC. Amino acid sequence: CASSFRAGTAEKKFDEQFF.